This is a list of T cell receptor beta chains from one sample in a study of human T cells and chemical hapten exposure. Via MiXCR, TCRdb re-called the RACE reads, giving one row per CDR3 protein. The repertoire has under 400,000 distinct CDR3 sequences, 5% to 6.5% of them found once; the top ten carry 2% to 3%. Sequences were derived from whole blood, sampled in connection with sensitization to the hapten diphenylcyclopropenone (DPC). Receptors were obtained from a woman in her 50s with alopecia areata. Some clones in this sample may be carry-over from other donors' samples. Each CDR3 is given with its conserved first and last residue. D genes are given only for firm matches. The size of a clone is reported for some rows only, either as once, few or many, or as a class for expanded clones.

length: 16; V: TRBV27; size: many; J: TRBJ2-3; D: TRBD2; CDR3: CASSSPKRGGSYTQYF; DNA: TGTGCCAGCAGTTCCCCCAAGCGGGGGGGCAGTTATACGCAGTATTTT
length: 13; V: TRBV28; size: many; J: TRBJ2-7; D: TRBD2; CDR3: CASISSGNYEQYF; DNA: TGTGCCAGCATCTCTAGCGGGAATTACGAGCAGTACTTC
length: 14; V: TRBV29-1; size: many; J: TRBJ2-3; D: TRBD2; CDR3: CSVAGLAGTDTQYF; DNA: TGCAGCGTGGCGGGACTAGCGGGGACAGATACGCAGTATTTT
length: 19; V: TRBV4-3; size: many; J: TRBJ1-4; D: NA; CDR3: CASSQDIMAGAETNEKLFF; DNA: TGCGCCAGCAGCCAAGATATCATGGCAGGGGCTGAAACTAATGAAAAACTGTTTTTT
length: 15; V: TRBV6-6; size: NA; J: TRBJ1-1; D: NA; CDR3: CASSYSRGRNTEAFF; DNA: TGTGCCAGCAGTTACTCGAGGGGCAGAAACACTGAAGCTTTCTTT
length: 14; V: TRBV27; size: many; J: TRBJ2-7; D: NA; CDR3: CASSLSRASYEQYF; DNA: TGTGCCAGCAGTTTAAGCCGGGCCTCCTACGAGCAGTACTTC
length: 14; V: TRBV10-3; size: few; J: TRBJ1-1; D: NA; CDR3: CAISEKWGNTEAFF; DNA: TGTGCCATCAGTGAGAAGTGGGGAAACACTGAAGCTTTCTTT
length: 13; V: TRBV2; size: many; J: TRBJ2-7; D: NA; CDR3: CASSEQGKGEQYF; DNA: TGTGCCAGCAGTGAACAGGGGAAAGGCGAGCAGTACTTC
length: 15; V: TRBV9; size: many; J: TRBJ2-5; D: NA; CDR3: CASSEAAGRQETQYF; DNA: TGTGCCAGCAGCGAGGCAGCGGGCCGCCAAGAGACCCAGTACTTC
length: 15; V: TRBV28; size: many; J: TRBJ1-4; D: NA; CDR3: CASSLGMGGNEKLFF; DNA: TGTGCCAGCAGTTTGGGCATGGGGGGGAATGAAAAACTGTTTTTT
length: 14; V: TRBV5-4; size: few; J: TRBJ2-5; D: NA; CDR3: CASSPTTGEETQYF; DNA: TGTGCCAGCAGCCCTACGACAGGAGAAGAGACCCAGTACTTC